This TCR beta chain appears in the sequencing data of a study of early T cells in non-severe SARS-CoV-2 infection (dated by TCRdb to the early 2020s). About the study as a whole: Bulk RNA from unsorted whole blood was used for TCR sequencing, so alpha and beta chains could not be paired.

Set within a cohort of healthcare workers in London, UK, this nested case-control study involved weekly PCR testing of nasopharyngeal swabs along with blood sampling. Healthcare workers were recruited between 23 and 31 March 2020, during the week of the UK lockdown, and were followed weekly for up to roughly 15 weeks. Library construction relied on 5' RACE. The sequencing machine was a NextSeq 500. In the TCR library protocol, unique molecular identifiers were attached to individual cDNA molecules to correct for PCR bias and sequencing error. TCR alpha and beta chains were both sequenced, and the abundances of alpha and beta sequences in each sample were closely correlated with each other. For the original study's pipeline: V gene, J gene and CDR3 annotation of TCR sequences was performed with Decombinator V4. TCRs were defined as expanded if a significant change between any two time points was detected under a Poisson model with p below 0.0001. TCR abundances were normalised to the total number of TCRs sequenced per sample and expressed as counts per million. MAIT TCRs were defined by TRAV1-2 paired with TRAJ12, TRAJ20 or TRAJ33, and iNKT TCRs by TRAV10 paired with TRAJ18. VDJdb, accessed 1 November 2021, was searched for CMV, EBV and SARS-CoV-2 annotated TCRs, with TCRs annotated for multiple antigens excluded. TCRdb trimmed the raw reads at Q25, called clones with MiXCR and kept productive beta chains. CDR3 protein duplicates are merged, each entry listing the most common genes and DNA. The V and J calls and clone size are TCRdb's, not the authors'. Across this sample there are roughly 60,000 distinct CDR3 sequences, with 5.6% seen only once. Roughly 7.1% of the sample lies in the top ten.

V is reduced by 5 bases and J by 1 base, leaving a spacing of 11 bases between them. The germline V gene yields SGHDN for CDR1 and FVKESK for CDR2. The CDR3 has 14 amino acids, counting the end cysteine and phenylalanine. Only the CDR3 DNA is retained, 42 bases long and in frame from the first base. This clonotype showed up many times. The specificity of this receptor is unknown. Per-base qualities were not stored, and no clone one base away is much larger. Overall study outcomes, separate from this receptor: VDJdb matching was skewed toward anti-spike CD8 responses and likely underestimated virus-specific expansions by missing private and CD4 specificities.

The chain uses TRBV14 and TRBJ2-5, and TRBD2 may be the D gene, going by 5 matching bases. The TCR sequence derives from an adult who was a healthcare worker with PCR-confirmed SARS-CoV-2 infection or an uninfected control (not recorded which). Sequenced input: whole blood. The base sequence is TGTGCCAGCAGCGTACGGCTAGCCCAAGAGACCCAGTACTTC. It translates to CASSVRLAQETQYF.